This T cell receptor (beta chain) was captured in a study of CD8 T cells in Susac syndrome. This clonotype was seen just once. With 6 bases clipped from V and 2 bases from J, the junction kept 8 bases outside the gene matches. This CDR3 is 16 amino acids long. CDR1 is MNHNS and CDR2 is SASEGT in the germline V gene. The RNA input was roughly 0.45 to 1 ug, and it was reverse transcribed with random hexamers. TCRdb reprocessed the immunoSEQ multiplex PCR reads via MiXCR and lists one record per CDR3 protein. The sample consists of approximately 260,000 distinct CDR3 sequences, 90% to 97% of them appearing once.

The chain is built from TRBV6-1 and TRBJ2-4; 9 bases are shared with TRBD2. Sequences were obtained from CD4+ T cells from PBMCs. The TCR sequence derives from a human donor with Susac syndrome. The chain's CDR3 is CASSRLAAGSKNIQYF. DNA of the CDR3: TGTGCCAGCAGCCGACTAGCGGCTGGGTCCAAAAACATTCAGTACTTC.